Given below is one T cell receptor (beta chain) in context. Its antigen is unknown. It has no much larger one-base neighbor in the sample; base qualities were not kept. In the paper's terms, the time point label means: approximately 25 months on ibrutinib. For TCR beta library preparation, about 2 micrograms of genomic DNA were isolated from cryopreserved PBMCs. Longitudinal blood samples from CLL patients on ibrutinib monotherapy were analyzed using high-throughput TCR beta sequencing. The patients were enrolled in a single-center, open-label phase 2 trial of ibrutinib monotherapy. This entry comes from a study of cytotoxic CD8 clonotypes in ibrutinib-treated CLL listed by TCRdb under 2021. As for the study more broadly: In this cohort, around 15 patients were treatment-naive and ten to eleven were relapsed/refractory, while some 18 had unmutated IGHV. Responses were partial in roughly 24 patients and complete in 2; after median about 5.5 years follow-up, about 14 stayed in remission and some twelve progressed. Cryopreserved peripheral blood mononuclear cells were obtained before treatment, at response, and at either sustained remission or disease progression. Response samples were taken after a median of approximately 13 months on treatment, ranging from 6 to 36 months. Every sample from remission and from progressive disease was obtained while the patients were still on ibrutinib. On average, each sample yielded about 250,000 productive templates and tens of thousands of productive rearrangements. Of the 85 to 90 participants in the trial, approximately 25 had longitudinal samples available.

The paper as a whole reports these results and caveats: At ibrutinib response clonality went up, during sustained remission it held steady, and at progression it dropped back toward baseline. Sampling times were not matched between patients in sustained remission and patients whose disease was progressing, and lymph node repertoires were not examined. Public clonotypes were rare and either shrank or stayed stable during treatment, and the rise in clonality at ibrutinib response reflected expansion of private clonotypes. Baseline clonality exceeded that of age-matched healthy donors and correlated strongly with circulating CD8+ T-cell counts.

Germline trimming amounts to 1 base on V and 5 bases on J, with 12 as the count of junction bases outside the gene matches. From the germline V gene (reference sequence), CDR1 is SEHNR and CDR2 is FQNEAQ. Taken from cysteine to phenylalanine, the CDR3 has 17 residues. The read is trimmed to its CDR3 DNA, 51 bases read in frame from base 1. On a MiSeq, deep resolution sequencing aimed for a depth between 1 in 1 million and 1 in 200,000 T cells, with each clonotype covered approximately 9.8x on average. The immunoSEQ hsTCRB Kit was used to generate TCR beta libraries. The source study handled its data this way. Data were analyzed with ImmunoSEQ Data Assistant and ImmunoSEQ Analyzer, with V, D and J genes assigned per IMGT definitions. Clonality, with values ranging from 0 to 1, was calculated as one minus the normalized Shannon entropy of productive rearrangement frequencies. Public clonotype analysis was restricted to overrepresented clonotypes comprising at least 0.05% of each patient's repertoire. About a dozen age-matched healthy donor repertoires from immuneACCESS served as clonality controls. Here the immuneACCESS table is served through TCRdb, limited to in-frame sequences with V and J called. Missing clones are a known gap in these copies; in checked studies unresolved V genes cover under half, and the rest lacks a known reason. The DNA gave D and trimming, while V, J and clone size come from that table. This sample has over 95,000 clones in its table, and 58% of those were observed once. Clones ranked in the top ten supply about 39% of the sample.

The rearranged segments are TRBV7-9 and TRBJ1-2, with 8 middle bases fitting TRBD1. The sample in question was PBMCs, obtained after 24 months of ibrutinib treatment. The TCR originated in a human donor with chronic lymphocytic leukemia. The CDR3 reads CASSLGTGTGLGYGYTF. The bases are TGTGCCAGCAGCTTAGGGACCGGGACAGGTCTGGGGTATGGCTACACCTTC.